The 11 T cell receptor beta chains given below trace back to one sample, sequenced in a study of shared clonotypes between healthy human individuals. Here immunoSEQ multiplex PCR was the method, and the copy in TCRdb shows in-frame clones only, minus some. The table includes 740,000 or so clones, about 80% detected once. Sequenced: memory CD4+ T cells sorted from blood. Subset denoted: CD45RA-negative fraction. The origin of the receptors is a woman between 25 and 40 years old in good health.

The chain uses TRBV6-5 and TRBJ1-6; D not certain. The CDR3 loop spans 14 amino acids. Germline assignment: CDR1 MNHEY and CDR2 SVGAGI. The V and J ends lost 7 bases and 3 bases respectively, with 10 bases between them. CDR3: CASKAENYNSPLHF. The CDR3 bases are TGTGCCAGCAAGGCAGAGAACTATAATTCACCCCTCCACTTT.

This clone occurred once. The chain has TRBV30 and TRBJ2-3, with unresolved D. The CDR3 has 14 amino acids. The V end lost 2 bases, the J end lost 5 bases, and 14 bases lay between the germline ends. Germline loops: CDR1 GTSNPN, CDR2 SVGIG (reference sequence). CDR3 region: CAWSQSAAGDTQYF. CDR3 nucleotide sequence: TGTGCCTGGAGTCAATCTGCCGCCGGAGATACGCAGTATTTT.

The chain employs TRBV7-7 and TRBJ2-1, with D tentatively TRBD1 (6 bases). CDR1 is SSHAT and CDR2 is FNYEAQ in the germline V gene (reference sequence). V was trimmed by 5 bases and J by 10 bases, leaving 15 bases between them. CDR3 size: 13 residues. CDR3 residues: CASSLDSSTEQFF. As DNA, the CDR3 is TGTGCCAGCAGCCTGGACAGTTCAACGGAGCAGTTCTTC.

The rearrangement links TRBV7-9 to TRBJ2-2; no reliable D call. The CDR3 loop spans 13 amino acids. Germline V gene sequence: CDR1 SEHNR, CDR2 FQNEAQ (reference sequence). V was trimmed by 6 bases and J by 5 bases, leaving 10 bases between them. CDR3 region: CASSRMGTGELFF. CDR3 DNA sequence: TGTGCCAGCAGTCGAATGGGGACCGGGGAGCTGTTTTTT.

The rearrangement joins TRBV28 to TRBJ2-7, with TRBD1 as a possible D gene (5 bases). Germline V gene sequence: CDR1 MDHEN, CDR2 SYDVKM. This CDR3 is built from 14 residues. V lost 6 bases, J lost 1 base, and 13 bases lay in between. This CDR3 reads CASRLMTESYEQYF. In DNA, the CDR3 is TGTGCCAGCAGGCTTATGACAGAGTCCTACGAGCAGTACTTC. The variable domain in full, completed from reference TRBV28 and TRBJ2-7, reads DVKVTQSSRYLVKRTGEKVFLECVQDMDHENMFWYRQDPGLGLRLIYFSYDVKMKEKGDIPEGYSVSREKKERFSLILESASTNQTSMYLCASRLMTESYEQYFGPGTRLTVT.

The chain has TRBV21-1 and TRBJ2-2; no DNA check was done on the table's D call, TRBD1. TRBV21-1 is listed as a pseudogene. The CDR3 length is 20 residues. CDR3 amino acids: CASSKSGAIPGAVNTGELFF. The CDR3 DNA follows: TGTGCCAGCAGCAAATCAGGTGCTATTCCAGGGGCGGTGAACACCGGGGAGCTGTTTTTT.

This clone came up once. The genes are TRBV5-1 and TRBJ2-6, with 8 bases identical to TRBD1. The J segment lost 4 bases and the V segment lost 7 bases, leaving 7 bases of the junction unmatched. CDR1 and CDR2 (germline): SGHRS, YFSETQ. CDR3 size: 15 residues. Here the CDR3 reads CASGTGSEGANVLTF. CDR3 coding DNA: TGCGCCAGCGGGACAGGTTCGGAAGGGGCCAACGTCCTGACTTTC.

This chain links TRBV27 with TRBJ2-7, with TRBD2 matching over 10 bases. The germline CDR1 and CDR2 sequences are MNHEY and SMNVEV (reference sequence). The ends lost 8 bases at V and 4 bases at J; junction bases unmatched: 11. This CDR3 has 15 residues. The CDR3: CASSSLASGRYEQYF. CDR3 DNA sequence: TGTGCCAGCTCCTCTCTGGCTAGCGGGAGATACGAGCAGTACTTC.

The chain recombines TRBV7-9 with TRBJ2-7; the D call may be TRBD1 or TRBD2 (6 bases each). The ends were cut back, 8 bases at V and 5 bases at J, with 16 bases in the middle. Germline loops: CDR1 SEHNR, CDR2 FQNEAQ (reference sequence). The CDR3 runs 13 residues. This CDR3 reads CASGLRRGNEQYF. The CDR3, as DNA: TGTGCCAGCGGCCTGAGGAGGGGGAACGAGCAGTACTTC.

The chain joins TRBV27 to TRBJ2-1; TRBD2 aligns across 7 bases. Looked up from germline, CDR1 is MNHEY and CDR2 is SMNVEV (reference sequence). This CDR3 spans 16 amino acids. Unmatched junction bases numbered 8, after V lost 1 base and J lost 5 bases. The CDR3 reads CASSLWLGGVDNEQFF. CDR3 nucleotides: TGTGCCAGCAGTTTATGGCTGGGGGGGGTTGACAATGAGCAGTTCTTC.

The V call is TRBV18, the J call TRBJ1-3; the D gene is possibly TRBD1 (6 bases). CDR3 length: 15 residues. CDR1 and CDR2 (germline): KGHSH, LQKENI. V gave up 6 bases and J gave up 1 base, with 13 bases separating them. CDR3 amino acids: CASSAGGPSGNTIYF. CDR3 coding DNA: TGTGCCAGCTCGGCGGGGGGGCCTTCTGGAAACACCATATATTTT.